The 4 T cell receptor beta chains below all came from one sample that was sequenced in a study of cytomegalovirus exposure and HLA in healthy donors. PCR primers comprised 60 Vbeta and 13 Jbeta primers. The protocol was immunoSEQ multiplex PCR, while the TCRdb copy is restricted to in-frame clones and leaves out a portion. The sample holds around 100,000 clones, 65% to 90% seen once. Source material: PBMCs. All receptors derive from a man younger than 40 in good health and CMV-seropositive.

This sequence joins TRBV11-2 and TRBJ2-1, with TRBD1 matching 7 bases. The CDR3 totals 14 residues. Trimming removed 4 bases from V and 3 bases from J; junction bases left unmatched: 3. The germline CDR1 and CDR2 sequences are SGHAT and FQNNGV. The CDR3 here is CASSSRDSYNEQFF. CDR3 coding DNA: TGTGCCAGCAGCTCCCGGGACAGCTACAATGAGCAGTTCTTC.

V gene TRBV2 combines with J gene TRBJ2-1, with D perhaps TRBD2 (7 bases). V was cut by 7 bases and J by 7 bases, with 23 bases left in between. The CDR3 has 16 residues. From germline, CDR1 is SNHLY and CDR2 FYNNEI. CDR3 sequence: CASNRPGGRSPNEQFF. The CDR3 DNA sequence: TGTGCCAGCAACCGACCCGGGGGGCGGAGCCCAAATGAGCAGTTCTTC.

The chain combines TRBV4-1 with TRBJ2-6, with D tentatively TRBD2 (5 bases). This CDR3 spans 15 amino acids. V shed 3 bases and J shed 3 bases, with 9 bases lying between them. Germline V gives CDR1 MGHRA, CDR2 YSYEKL. This CDR3 is CASSHLEGGANVLTF. For the CDR3, the DNA is TGCGCCAGCAGCCACCTCGAGGGTGGGGCCAACGTCCTGACTTTC.

This clone was observed a few times. CDR3 protein: CASSEARDFQQYF. CDR3 in DNA: TGTGCCAGCAGTGAAGCGCGGGACTTCCAGCAGTACTTC. The genes are TRBV6-1 and TRBJ2-7; D may be TRBD2 (6 bases). The CDR3 sequence is 13 residues long. V was trimmed by 0 bases and J by 8 bases, leaving 11 bases between them. Germline V gene lookup returns CDR1 MNHNS and CDR2 SASEGT.